Sequencing of this T cell receptor beta chain was carried out in a study of tumor-infiltrating lymphocytes in localized non-small cell lung cancer. Here immunoSEQ multiplex PCR was the method, and the copy in TCRdb shows in-frame clones only, minus some. Of thousands of clones detected, 63% appear once; the ten largest clones hold over 10%. Germline CDR1 MNHEY, CDR2 SVGAGI. CDR3 length: 15 amino acids. Trimming stripped 4 bases from V and 4 bases from J, with 15 bases between. Sequenced: uninvolved lung tissue not adjacent to the tumor. This clonotype was sampled from a human donor with non-small cell lung cancer. This chain connects TRBV6-5 to TRBJ2-3; D is ambiguous. CDR3 sequence (DNA): TGTGCCAGCAGTTCACCCGGGCTTAGTCCAGATACGCAGTATTTT. Translated: CASSSPGLSPDTQYF.